Each of the 14 T cell receptor beta chains below was sequenced from the same sample in a study of OX40 agonist ivuxolimab in advanced cancers. Generated by immunoSEQ multiplex PCR, the TCRdb table keeps only in-frame clones and is missing some. In the table there are some 98,000 clones, 90% to 95% of which are singletons. This material consisted of CD4+ or CD8+ T cells sorted from blood, taken in a trial of the OX40 agonist ivuxolimab. The receptor source for this set is an adult with an advanced solid tumor such as melanoma, head and neck, liver or kidney cancer.

The chain combines TRBV29-1 with TRBJ2-1, with D unclear. The CDR3 has 13 residues. CDR1 is SQVTM, CDR2 ANQGSEA, per germline. The ends were cut back, 6 bases at V and 5 bases at J, with 14 bases in the middle. The CDR3 protein is CSVTPRWDNEQFF. CDR3 nucleotides: TGCAGCGTCACCCCAAGGTGGGACAATGAGCAGTTCTTC.

Remarks on this clone: One end of the junction is discordant with germline, which a read error may explain. The chain is built from TRBV7-7 and TRBJ2-2; the D gene is possibly TRBD2 (6 bases). CDR1 is SSHAT, CDR2 FNYEAQ, per germline (reference sequence). The CDR3 spans 15 residues. The CDR3 DNA reads TGTGCTAGCAGCTTAGGGCTCGGGGGTGCCGGGGAGCTGTTTTTT. It translates to CASSLGLGGAGELFF.

The sample holds a few counts of this clone. The rearrangement uses TRBV9 and TRBJ1-1, with TRBD1 matching over 7 bases. The germline V gene encodes CDR1 SGDLS and CDR2 YYNGEE. Unmatched junction bases numbered 5, after V lost 1 base and J lost 5 bases. The CDR3 is 14 amino acids. DNA of the CDR3: TGTGCCAGCAGCGTACGCCAGGGGGGAACTGAAGCTTTCTTT. Translated: CASSVRQGGTEAFF.

CDR3 residues: CASSRDTGPYGYTF. CDR3 DNA sequence: TGTGCCAGCAGCCGGGACACTGGACCCTATGGCTACACCTTC. The V and J genes are TRBV7-6 and TRBJ1-2, with D possibly matching TRBD1 (6 bases). CDR3 length equals 14 residues. The germline CDR1 and CDR2 sequences are SGHVS and FNYEAQ. V was pared by 5 bases and J by 4 bases, with 14 bases between.

The J gene is TRBJ1-1, the V gene TRBV30; possible D gene TRBD1, 6 bases. Trimming pared 0 bases from V and 4 bases from J, leaving 15 bases between. There are 15 residues in the CDR3. Germline V gene data show CDR1 as GTSNPN and CDR2 as SVGIG (reference sequence). This CDR3 is CAWSVHRGGGTEAFF. CDR3 DNA: TGTGCCTGGAGTGTACATCGAGGGGGTGGCACTGAAGCTTTCTTT.

V usage is TRBV5-1 and J usage is TRBJ2-7; TRBD1 matches at 9 bases. Germline lookup yields CDR1 SGHRS and CDR2 YFSETQ. The CDR3 runs 15 residues. J lost 5 bases, V lost 2 bases, and 8 bases had no gene match. CDR3 in DNA: TGCGCCAGCAGCTTAAAGACAGGGGGTATCGACGAGCAGTACTTC. The encoded protein is CASSLKTGGIDEQYF. The full variable domain, in which reference TRBV5-1 and TRBJ2-7 provide the parts outside the CDR3, is KAGVTQTPRYLIKTRGQQVTLSCSPISGHRSVSWYQQTPGQGLQFLFEYFSETQRNKGNFPGRFSGRQFSNSRSEMNVSTLELGDSALYLCASSLKTGGIDEQYFGPGTRLTVT.

This chain uses TRBV28 with TRBJ2-7; D is perhaps TRBD1 (5 bases). The CDR3 consists of 14 residues. Trimming shortened V by 3 bases and J by 2 bases, and 11 bases separated the two germline ends. The germline CDR1 and CDR2 sequences are MDHEN and SYDVKM. The CDR3 sequence: CASSFFQGTYEQYF. The CDR3 DNA reads as TGTGCCAGCAGTTTTTTTCAGGGCACCTACGAGCAGTACTTC.

This clone was counted a single time. The chain recombines TRBV6-9 with TRBJ1-5, with unresolved D. With 7 bases removed from V and 5 bases from J, the gap between germline ends came to 18 bases. CDR1 is MNHGY and CDR2 is SVAAGI in the germline V gene. This CDR3 spans 15 amino acids. CDR3 amino acids: CASKLGGHGDQPQHF. CDR3 in DNA: TGTGCCAGCAAATTGGGAGGTCATGGCGATCAGCCCCAGCATTTT.

The chain carries TRBV28 and TRBJ1-5; D is uncertain. Trimming stripped 2 bases from V and 11 bases from J, with 16 bases between. The germline gives CDR1 MDHEN, CDR2 SYDVKM. The CDR3 extends over 14 amino acids. The CDR3: CASSLGQLERAQHF. CDR3 coding DNA: TGTGCCAGCAGTTTAGGGCAGCTTGAGAGGGCCCAGCATTTT.

Only a few counts were recorded for this clone. This rearrangement joins TRBV6-5 to TRBJ1-1, with D uncertain. This CDR3 is 11 amino acids long. Germline V gene lookup returns CDR1 MNHEY and CDR2 SVGAGI. V lost 6 bases to trimming and J lost 5 bases, with 7 bases between them. The CDR3 spells CASRRGTEAFF. The CDR3 DNA reads TGTGCCAGCAGGAGAGGGACTGAAGCTTTCTTT.

This rearrangement joins TRBV7-2 to TRBJ2-1; TRBD2 aligns across 8 bases. The CDR3 totals 16 residues. The trim removed 3 bases at V and 6 bases at J, leaving 10 bases unmatched. Germline-derived CDR1 and CDR2 are SGHTA and FQGNSA. Here the CDR3 reads CASSFGGGGRINEQFF. The CDR3 nucleotides are TGTGCCAGCAGCTTCGGTGGGGGCGGGAGGATCAATGAGCAGTTCTTC.

The rearrangement joins TRBV6-6 to TRBJ1-2; D unclear. From germline, CDR1 is MNHNY and CDR2 SVGAGI (reference sequence). CDR3 length equals 15 residues. V lost 5 bases and J lost 0, with 13 bases in between. Written as DNA, the CDR3 is TGTGCCAGCAGTCCCCCGCGGGATACTAACTATGGCTACACCTTC. It translates to CASSPPRDTNYGYTF.

The chain combines TRBV10-3 with TRBJ2-7, with 11 nucleotides matching TRBD1. Germline CDR1 and CDR2: ENHRY and SYGVKD. The V and J ends lost 4 bases and 5 bases, in that order; junction bases with no gene match: 4. This CDR3 contains 14 residues. CDR3 nucleotide sequence: TGTGCCATCAGTGCCGGGACAGGGGGTAACGAGCAGTACGTC. Translated, it gives CAISAGTGGNEQYV.

The chain employs TRBV11-3 and TRBJ2-3; 7 positions agree with TRBD2. CDR3 length equals 12 residues. Germline-derived CDR1 and CDR2 are SGHNT and YENEEA. Unmatched junction bases numbered 3, after V lost 1 base and J lost 11 bases. CDR3 protein: CASSLVAGQQYF. DNA for the CDR3: TGTGCCAGCAGCTTAGTAGCGGGCCAGCAGTATTTT. The full variable domain, in which reference TRBV11-3 and TRBJ2-3 provide the parts outside the CDR3, is EAGVVQSPRYKIIEKKQPVAFWCNPISGHNTLYWYLQNLGQGPELLIRYENEEAVDDSQLPKDRFSAERLKGVDSTLKIQPAELGDSAVYLCASSLVAGQQYFGPGTRLTVL.